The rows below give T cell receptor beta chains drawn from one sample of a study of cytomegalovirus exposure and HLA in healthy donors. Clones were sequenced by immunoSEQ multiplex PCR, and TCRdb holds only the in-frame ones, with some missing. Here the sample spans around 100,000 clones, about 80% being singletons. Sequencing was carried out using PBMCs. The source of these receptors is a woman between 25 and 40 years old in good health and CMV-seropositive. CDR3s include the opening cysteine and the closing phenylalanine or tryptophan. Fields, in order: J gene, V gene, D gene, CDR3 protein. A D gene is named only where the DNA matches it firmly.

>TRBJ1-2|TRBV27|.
CASSGPGGHVRGYTF
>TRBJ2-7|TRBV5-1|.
CASSLHQGREQYF
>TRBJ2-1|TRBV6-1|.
CASNGNYNEQFF
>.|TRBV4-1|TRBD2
CASSQPTSGVSYEQYF
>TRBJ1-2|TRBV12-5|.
CASGLVRGQNYGYTF
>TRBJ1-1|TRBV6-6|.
CASSYGPGTEAFF
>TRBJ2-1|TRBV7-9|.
CASSLAGSNEQFF
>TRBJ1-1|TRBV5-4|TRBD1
CATSTGVIRNTEAFF
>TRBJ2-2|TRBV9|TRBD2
CASSVGLAGGQTGELFF
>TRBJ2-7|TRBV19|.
CASSIGGGYEQYF
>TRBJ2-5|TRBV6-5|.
CASKAGLETQYF
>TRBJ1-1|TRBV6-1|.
CASSEQGMVPEAFF
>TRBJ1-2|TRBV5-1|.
CASSLGGQGNYGYTF
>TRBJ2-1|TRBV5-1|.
CASSVDKRGAQFF
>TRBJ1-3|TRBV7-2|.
CASSLDVAGIGNTIYF
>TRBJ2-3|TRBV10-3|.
CAMARDSDTQYF
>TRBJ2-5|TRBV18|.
CASSPPSAETQYF
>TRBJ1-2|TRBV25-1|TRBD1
CASSGMDRSGYGYTF
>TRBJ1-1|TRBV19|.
CASSPAIDLDLLEAFF
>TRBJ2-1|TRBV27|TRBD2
CASSFSGRSYNEQFF
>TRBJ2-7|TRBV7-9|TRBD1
CASSTVGTEYWEQYF
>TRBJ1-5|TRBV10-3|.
CATAPGYSNQPQHF
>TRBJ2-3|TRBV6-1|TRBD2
CASSEFSYGRAEDTQYF
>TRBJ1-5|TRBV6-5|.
CASSFLGRGSNQPQHF
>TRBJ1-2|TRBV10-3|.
CAITAGVSYGYTF
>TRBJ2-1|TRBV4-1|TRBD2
CASSQGVAGGYNNEQFF
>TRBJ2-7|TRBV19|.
CASSIGVTKYEQYF
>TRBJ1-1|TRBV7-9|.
CASSSGTDNTEAFF
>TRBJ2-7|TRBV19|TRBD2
CASRTSGSGVQYF
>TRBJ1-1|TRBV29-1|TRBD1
CSVWGQQNTEAFF
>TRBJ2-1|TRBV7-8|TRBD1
CASSRGRGQGGNEQFF
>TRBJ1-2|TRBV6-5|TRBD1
CASSTPGQPYGYTF
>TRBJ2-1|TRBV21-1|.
CASRTGQGGSYNEQFF
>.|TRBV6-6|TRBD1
CASSPGGYEQYF
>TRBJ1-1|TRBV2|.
CASSETLQGRNTEAFF
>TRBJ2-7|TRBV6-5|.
CASSFSGVVYEQYF
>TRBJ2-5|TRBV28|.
CASTVRGGIQTQYF
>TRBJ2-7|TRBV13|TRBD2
CASSFHSSGSNEQYF
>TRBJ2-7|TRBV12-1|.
CANQVRSSYEQYF